These T cell receptor beta chains were read from a single sample in a study of human T cells and chemical hapten exposure. MiXCR was run by TCRdb on the RACE reads, yielding one entry per CDR3 protein. The table lists around 190,000 distinct CDR3 sequences, approximately 20% of them singletons. This specimen consisted of whole blood, obtained in connection with sensitization to the hapten diphenylcyclopropenone (DPC). The receptors derive from a woman between 45 and 60 years old with alopecia areata. Some clones in this sample may be carry-over from other donors' samples. Both conserved end residues are part of each CDR3. A D gene is named only where the DNA matches it firmly. The size field is filled for only some rows; it gives once, few, many or a size class.

d_call j_call clone_size v_call cdr3_aa cdr3_nt
. TRBJ1-1 . TRBV27 CASSQTGLNTEAFF TGTGCCAGCAGCCAGACAGGTTTGAACACTGAAGCTTTCTTT
. TRBJ2-7 . TRBV7-2 CASSLEASSYEQYF TGTGCCAGCAGCTTAGAGGCCTCCTCCTACGAGCAGTACTTC
. TRBJ2-3 . TRBV5-1 CASSLAMEGDTDTQYF TGCGCCAGCAGCTTGGCAATGGAGGGGGACACAGATACGCAGTATTTT
TRBD1 TRBJ1-4 . TRBV7-2 CASSFDRGNNEKLFF TGTGCCAGCAGCTTTGACAGGGGGAATAATGAAAAACTGTTTTTT
. TRBJ2-6 many TRBV7-2 CASSPGLSGANVLTF TGTGCCAGCAGCCCCGGCCTCTCTGGGGCCAACGTCCTGACTTTC
. TRBJ2-1 . TRBV2 CASRGDRWGRDEQFF TGTGCCAGCAGGGGCGACAGATGGGGACGGGATGAGCAGTTCTTC
TRBD1 TRBJ1-2 . TRBV5-1 CASSFQGALDSGYTF TGCGCCAGCAGCTTCCAGGGGGCGCTTGATTCTGGCTACACCTTC
TRBD1 TRBJ1-2 few TRBV2 CASTRGTGLSSNYGYTF TGTGCCAGCACCCGAGGGACAGGGTTGTCCTCTAACTATGGCTACACCTTC
. TRBJ1-1 few TRBV29-1 CSVNPRGASTEAFF TGCAGCGTTAATCCCAGGGGCGCAAGCACTGAAGCTTTCTTT
. TRBJ2-3 few TRBV20-1 CSATGDTQYF TGCAGTGCGACCGGAGATACGCAGTATTTT
TRBD1 TRBJ2-3 once TRBV20-1 CSARGQGADTQYF TGCAGTGCTAGGGGACAGGGGGCAGATACGCAGTATTTT
TRBD2 TRBJ2-7 medium-sized TRBV4-2 CASSQDGTSGKSQYF TGTGCCAGCAGCCAAGACGGGACTAGCGGGAAGTCACAGTACTTC
TRBD2 TRBJ2-7 few TRBV18 CASSQPGTSGSHYEQYF TGTGCCAGCTCACAGCCGGGGACTAGCGGGAGTCACTACGAGCAGTACTTC
TRBD2 TRBJ2-7 . TRBV20-1 CSAGLTSGGQYF TGCAGTGCTGGGTTAACTAGCGGAGGGCAGTACTTC
. TRBJ1-2 few TRBV25-1 CASTEDGWDGYTF TGTGCCAGCACTGAGGATGGTTGGGATGGCTACACCTTC
TRBD2 TRBJ2-2 . TRBV29-1 CSASTSGRPNTGELFF TGCAGCGCCTCCACTAGCGGGAGGCCGAACACCGGGGAGCTGTTTTTT
. TRBJ1-2 . TRBV7-2 CASSLVGPSNYGYTF TGTGCCAGCAGCTTAGTTGGCCCATCTAACTATGGCTACACCTTC
. TRBJ2-7 . TRBV6-5 CASSLLSRRGSYEQYF TGTGCCAGCAGCCTCCTTTCTCGCAGGGGTTCCTACGAGCAGTACTTC
TRBD1 TRBJ1-2 many TRBV4-2 CASSSIGQGNYGYTF TGTGCCAGCAGCTCAATCGGACAGGGAAACTATGGCTACACCTTC
. TRBJ2-3 few TRBV20-1 CSAHIPDAGMTDTQYF TGCAGTGCGCACATACCGGATGCCGGGATGACAGATACGCAGTATTTT
TRBD2 TRBJ2-7 few TRBV6-1 CASGTGGLSYEQYF TGTGCCAGCGGAACGGGAGGGCTTTCATACGAGCAGTACTTC
. TRBJ2-1 few TRBV5-1 CASSLELRSEQFF TGCGCCAGCAGCTTGGAGTTGCGTAGTGAGCAGTTCTTC
. TRBJ1-1 . TRBV6-2/TRBV6-3 CASSWSGTGTEAFF TGTGCCAGCAGTTGGTCAGGGACGGGCACTGAAGCTTTCTTT
. TRBJ2-2 . TRBV21-1 CASSKSGASGSENTGELFF TGTGCCAGCAGCAAATCCGGGGCTAGCGGGAGCGAGAACACCGGGGAGCTGTTTTTT
. TRBJ2-1 few TRBV5-1 CASSLVAGSNEQFF TGCGCCAGCAGCTTGGTTGCAGGGAGCAATGAGCAGTTCTTC
TRBD1 TRBJ1-6 . TRBV28 CASSPTGSSPLHF TGTGCCAGCAGTCCGACAGGGAGTTCACCCCTCCACTTT
. TRBJ2-7 few TRBV5-1 CASSAGGYGEQYF TGCGCCAGCAGCGCCGGAGGATACGGCGAGCAGTACTTC
TRBD1 TRBJ1-2 . TRBV7-8 CASSLSRRTGSFYGYTF TGTGCCAGCAGCTTATCCCGAAGGACAGGGTCATTCTATGGCTACACCTTC
TRBD1 TRBJ2-7 . TRBV15 CATSSGPGDRRTYEQYF TGTGCCACCAGCAGTGGTCCCGGGGACAGGAGGACCTACGAGCAGTACTTC
TRBD2 TRBJ2-7 many TRBV20-1 CSARGTSSYEQYF TGCAGTGCTAGAGGGACTAGCAGCTACGAGCAGTACTTC
. TRBJ2-3 . TRBV4-2 CASSQDGQTTDTQYF TGTGCCAGCAGCCAAGATGGGCAGACCACAGATACGCAGTATTTT
. TRBJ2-2 few TRBV29-1 CSVMRDTGELFF TGCAGCGTCATGAGGGACACCGGGGAGCTGTTTTTT
TRBD1 TRBJ2-1 . TRBV3-1 CASSQEDRGSEQFF TGTGCCAGCAGCCAAGAGGACAGGGGCTCTGAGCAGTTCTTC
TRBD2 TRBJ2-1 . TRBV5-1 CASRVLVWTSGSNEQFF TGCGCCAGCAGGGTGCTGGTGTGGACTAGCGGGAGCAATGAGCAGTTCTTC
. TRBJ2-5 . TRBV3-1 CASSTSTVQETQYF TGTGCCAGCAGCACCTCGACAGTCCAAGAGACCCAGTACTTC
. TRBJ1-3 . TRBV12-3/TRBV12-4 CASSLYGRSGNTIYF TGTGCCAGCAGTTTATACGGCCGCTCTGGAAACACCATATATTTT
. TRBJ2-2 many TRBV11-2 CASSFTGTGGELFF TGTGCCAGCAGCTTTACAGGGACGGGCGGGGAGCTGTTTTTT
. TRBJ2-2 few TRBV7-9 CASSPAVSTGELFF TGTGCCAGCAGCCCAGCGGTTAGCACCGGGGAGCTGTTTTTT
TRBD2 TRBJ2-1 few TRBV9 CASSTRTSGDNEQFF TGTGCCAGCAGCACCCGGACTAGCGGAGACAATGAGCAGTTCTTC
. TRBJ1-1 . TRBV2 CASSVGTSFEAFF TGTGCCAGCAGTGTCGGGACATCTTTTGAAGCTTTCTTT
. TRBJ1-4 few TRBV4-2 CASSQASSGTGNEKLFF TGTGCCAGCAGCCAAGCCAGTTCCGGGACGGGTAATGAAAAACTGTTTTTT
. TRBJ2-3 . TRBV4-2 CASSQFGGTGTDTQYF TGTGCCAGCAGCCAATTCGGCGGGACCGGCACAGATACGCAGTATTTT
. TRBJ2-7 few TRBV6-2/TRBV6-3 CASSHSNYEQYF TGTGCCAGCAGTCACTCGAATTACGAGCAGTACTTC
TRBD1 TRBJ1-1 . TRBV28 CATTYGRGRTEAFF TGTGCCACCACTTACGGGAGGGGGCGGACTGAAGCTTTCTTT
. TRBJ2-1 . TRBV7-2 CASSQQGEGRYEQFF TGTGCCAGCAGCCAGCAGGGGGAGGGGCGGTATGAGCAGTTCTTC
. TRBJ1-5 . TRBV7-9 CASSSEAYQPQHF TGTGCCAGCAGCTCCGAGGCCTATCAGCCCCAGCATTTT
. TRBJ2-7 . TRBV12-3/TRBV12-4 CASTQRGGSSYEQYF TGTGCCAGCACTCAGAGGGGCGGTAGCTCCTACGAGCAGTACTTC
. TRBJ2-5 . TRBV9 CASSVDQGLGETQYF TGTGCCAGCAGCGTAGATCAGGGGCTTGGAGAGACCCAGTACTTC
. TRBJ2-3 . TRBV5-1 CASSLDTPGTDTQYF TGCGCCAGCAGCTTGGACACTCCCGGCACAGATACGCAGTATTTT
TRBD2 TRBJ2-7 . TRBV10-3 CAARQGLAGHYEQYF TGTGCCGCCCGACAGGGACTAGCGGGGCACTACGAGCAGTACTTC
. TRBJ2-7 . TRBV30 CAWSQQVGEQYF TGTGCCTGGAGTCAGCAGGTGGGCGAGCAGTACTTC
. TRBJ1-3 . TRBV5-1 CASSLEGGSGNTIYF TGCGCCAGCAGCTTGGAAGGGGGCTCTGGAAACACCATATATTTT
. TRBJ2-2 . TRBV27 CASSPLGSGDGELFF TGTGCCAGCAGCCCCTTAGGGTCCGGGGACGGGGAGCTGTTTTTT
. TRBJ1-6 . TRBV28 CASSSSGHRSPLHF TGTGCCAGCAGTTCATCTGGCCACCGGTCACCCCTCCACTTT
TRBD1 TRBJ2-5 few TRBV9 CASSGTGTARQETQYF TGTGCCAGCAGCGGCACCGGGACAGCAAGACAAGAGACCCAGTACTTC
TRBD1 TRBJ1-1 few TRBV5-1 CASSQTGGNTEAFF TGCGCCAGCAGTCAAACAGGGGGGAACACTGAAGCTTTCTTT